This T cell receptor beta chain was documented in a study of memory CD4+ T cells and cytomegalovirus serostatus. The study's findings and limits: A US-trained random forest predicted CMV serostatus with median AUC around 0.9.

The sort gate was single viable CD3+CD4+CD8-CD45RO+ cells for memory CD4+ T cells. Donors' CMV status reflects serum IgG against pp150, pp28, p38, p52. The V and J ends lost 11 bases and 0 bases respectively, with 17 bases between them. The CDR3 totals 15 residues. CDR1 and CDR2 (germline): LNHDA, SQIVND (reference sequence). Clones were read by immunoSEQ multiplex PCR, and TCRdb kept only the in-frame ones, dropping some. The sample has tens of thousands of clones, roughly 80% seen once; the top ten hold about 0.8%. Comment on this clone: The antigen is undetermined.

The sample comprised memory CD4+ T cells from blood. The receptor was isolated from an adult in good health and CMV-seronegative. This chain connects TRBV19 to TRBJ1-3; perhaps TRBD1 as D (6 bases). In nucleotides, the CDR3 is TGTGCCTCAAGGACAGTTGGGGCCTCTGGAAACACCATATATTTT. Translated, it gives CASRTVGASGNTIYF.